Here is one TCR beta chain with its context. The antigen remains unidentified. The data originate from a study of T cell responses to AZD1222 COVID-19 vaccine. Study-wide results and caveats: Baseline antibody screening turned up just a handful of seropositive AZD1222 recipients.

The CDR3 sequence is 15 residues long. The germline V gene has CDR1 MNHNS and CDR2 SASEGT. Trimming took 1 base from V and 4 from J, leaving 13 bases between them. TCRdb's copy holds only in-frame clones and misses some; the assay was immunoSEQ multiplex PCR. The data show some 120,000 clones, roughly 90% seen once. The chain is built from TRBV6-1 and TRBJ1-2, with D perhaps matching TRBD1 (5 bases). The sequencing here drew on peripheral blood, taken on day 0 of AZD1222 vaccination. The clonotype originates from an adult in good health. The CDR3 loop is CASSEGKGARYGYTF. For the CDR3, the DNA is TGTGCCAGCAGTGAAGGAAAAGGGGCCCGCTATGGCTACACCTTC.